This is a list of T cell receptor beta chains from one sample in a study of sequential checkpoint blockade in melanoma. Only in-frame clones appear in the TCRdb table, and some are missing; sequencing was by immunoSEQ multiplex PCR. This sample has some 18,000 clones; around 70% occur once, and the top ten carry under 5%. The sample here was tumor tissue (inferred from file names), taken from a patient given nivolumab and ipilimumab in sequence. These receptors were collected from a human donor with melanoma. CDR3s include the opening cysteine and the closing phenylalanine or tryptophan. The order of the fields is V gene, CDR3 protein.

V: TRBV5-1
CDR3: CASSLASSSYEQYF

V: TRBV19
CDR3: CASSPDDNQPQHF

V: TRBV30
CDR3: CAWSRGLNQPQHF

V: TRBV19
CDR3: CASSVRQETQYF

V: TRBV11-3
CDR3: CASSPTGVPSSGANVLTF

V: TRBV28
CDR3: CASSFLDTLYGYTF

V: TRBV19
CDR3: CASSQGPDTQYF

V: TRBV19
CDR3: CASRSPGGRGHTEAFF

V: TRBV6-8
CDR3: CASRLDRGYYGYTF

V: TRBV10-2
CDR3: CASSESPRTGNTIYF

V: TRBV6-8
CDR3: CASSYREGYYEQYF

V: TRBV30
CDR3: CAWSTGQLNSPLHF

V: TRBV9
CDR3: CASSEDTEDTQYF

V: TRBV29-1
CDR3: CSVEETGSNGYTF

V: TRBV2
CDR3: CASSSGTSSTDTQYF

V: TRBV14
CDR3: CASSLLRFGRASTDTQYF

V: TRBV5-8
CDR3: CASRLGGGGGAGDTQYF

V: TRBV18
CDR3: CASSSPSTDTQYF

V: TRBV5-1
CDR3: CASSSTGTDFYGYTF